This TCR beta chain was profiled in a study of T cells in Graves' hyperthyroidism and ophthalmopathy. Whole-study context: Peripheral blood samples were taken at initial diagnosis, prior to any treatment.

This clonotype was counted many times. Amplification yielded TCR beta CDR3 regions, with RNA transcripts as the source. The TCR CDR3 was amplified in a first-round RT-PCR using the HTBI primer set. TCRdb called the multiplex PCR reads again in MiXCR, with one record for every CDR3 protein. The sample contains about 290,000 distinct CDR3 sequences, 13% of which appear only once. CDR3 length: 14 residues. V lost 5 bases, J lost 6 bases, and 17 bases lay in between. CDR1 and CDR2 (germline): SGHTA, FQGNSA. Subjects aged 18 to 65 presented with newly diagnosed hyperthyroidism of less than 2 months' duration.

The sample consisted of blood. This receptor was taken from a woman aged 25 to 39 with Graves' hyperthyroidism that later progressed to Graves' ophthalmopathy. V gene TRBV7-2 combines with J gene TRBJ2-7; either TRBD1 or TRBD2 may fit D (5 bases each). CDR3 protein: CASSTGTRWSEQYF. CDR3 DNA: TGTGCCAGCAGCACCGGGACCCGGTGGAGCGAGCAGTACTTC.